This T cell receptor beta chain is drawn from a study of blood T cell repertoires in COVID-19. Across the whole study: Nucleic acid was either cDNA or gDNA, and it came from T cells, B-cell-depleted T cells, or PBMCs.

The assay was immunoSEQ multiplex PCR, and TCRdb's table has in-frame clones only and misses some. The sample lists 65,000 or so clones, 90% occurring once. The CDR3 is 13 residues long. The ends were cut back, 10 bases at V and 7 bases at J, with 14 bases in the middle. Germline V gene data show CDR1 as SGHAT and CDR2 as FQNNGV. The chain employs TRBV11-2 and TRBJ1-6, with unresolved D. The sequenced material came from peripheral blood. The receptor comes from a man in his sixties with acute or convalescent COVID-19. The CDR3 loop is CATTPIRNSPLHF. DNA for the CDR3: TGTGCCACCACCCCGATACGGAATTCACCCCTCCACTTT.